This TCR beta chain was profiled in a study of CD8+ T cells in alopecia areata (dated 2018 in TCRdb). Background for the entire study: Skin from C3H/HeJ donors aged roughly 6-13 months with spontaneous alopecia was grafted onto female C3H/HeJ recipients aged 7-10 weeks. RNA was obtained with the PAXgene miRNA kit for fixed scalp, the miRNeasy kit for PBMCs, and the RNeasy kit for mouse skin. Amplification of TCRbeta CDR3 regions was done by immunoSEQ multiplex PCR using 35 Vbeta forward primers and 13 Jbeta reverse primers. Scalp tissue and sorted CD4+ and CD8+ peripheral blood T cells from patchy and totalis/universalis alopecia areata patients and from healthy controls were covered by human TCRbeta sequencing. High-throughput TCRbeta sequencing was used to examine T cell clonal expansion in alopecia areata in both the C3H/HeJ mouse model and human patients. Scalp clonality was compared among normal scalp (n=4), patchy alopecia areata scalp (n=8), and alopecia totalis/universalis scalp (n=8).

What the research found in general, with its limitations: Unlike mouse skin, which is dominated by gammadelta T cells, normal human skin has resident alphabeta T cells that are also sequenced, and this complicates analysis of the scalp TCR repertoire. Shared TCR sequences between patients were less evident than in mice, which may be partly attributable to HLA diversity in the patient population. Lesional scalp, especially in alopecia totalis/universalis, showed higher clonality and more expanded CD8+ clones than normal scalp, suggesting antigenic drive.

Concerning this clone itself: What antigen it recognizes has not been identified. The receptor originates from a mouse, and its gene names and germline sequences are accordingly murine. The CDR3 extends 4 residues past the end of the read, so its final part is completed from the germline J gene.

Including the terminal cysteine and phenylalanine, the CDR3 comprises 14 residues. Of the CDR3's DNA, 30 bases were read; they are in frame from base 1. The germline V gene provides CDR1 MNHDT and CDR2 YYDKIL. Libraries came from the immunoSEQ multiplex PCR assay. To provide template for TCR sequencing, every sample had RNA extracted and reverse transcribed into cDNA. SuperScript III was used to make first-strand cDNA, primed with a 2:1 mix of oligo-dT and random hexamers. Amplification bias was assessed with a synthetic immune receptor repertoire, and residual bias was removed computationally. Sequencing of the libraries was done on Illumina HiSeq with 60 bp reads that cover the CDR3, reading from J toward V. The paper's data handling went like this. After raw reads were preprocessed to remove errors, the CDR3 was defined following IMGT conventions as running from the conserved cysteine to phenylalanine. Clonality was computed as 1 minus the Shannon entropy, with the entropy normalized by log2 of the number of productive unique TCRs. CD4 or CD8 identity of scalp clones was inferred by cross-referencing scalp TCRbeta sequences with sorted blood CD4 and CD8 repertoires. Entries here come from immuneACCESS through TCRdb and include only in-frame sequences with V and J called. Some clones fail to appear in such tables; in the studies checked, an unresolved V gene covers under half of the shortfall, and the cause of the remainder is unknown. V, J and clone size derive from that table, while D and trimming were established from the DNA sequence. The sample features over 100,000 clones, and none is a singleton. The biggest ten clones account for 15% to 20% of the sample.

This clonotype originated in a C3H/HeJ mouse with alopecia areata. The strain carries MHC haplotype H2-k. Sequenced input: lesional skin. Recombination linked TRBV17 to TRBJ2-7, and TRBD1 matches 9 of the central bases. The CDR3 in this case is CASSSGTGIYEQYF. The CDR3 DNA, read in part, is TGTGCTAGCAGTAGTGGGACAGGGATTTAT.